Reported below is one TCR beta chain. Its matching antigen is unknown. Assay: immunoSEQ multiplex PCR; the TCRdb copy retains only in-frame clones and omits some. Altogether over 95,000 clones are present, around nine tenths being singletons, with the ten largest covering around 12%. The data originate from a study of T cell responses to AZD1222 COVID-19 vaccine. General observations from the study: Mostly white British, mostly female donors; authors suggested clonal diversity may be underestimated. Breadth and depth of Spike-specific TCRs rose after two AZD1222 doses. Among vaccine-associated CD4 TCRs, coverage spanned spike, with dominance at 160-218 and 743-854.

This receptor was identified in an adult in good health. Sequenced here: peripheral blood, sampled on day 0 of AZD1222 vaccination.

The CDR3 DNA sequence: TGTGCCATCAGTGCCGGAAGAAGCACAGATACGCAGTATTTT. It specifies CAISAGRSTDTQYF. The chain uses TRBV10-3 and TRBJ2-3, with D hard to call. V lost 4 bases and J 0 bases, leaving 8 bases between the germline ends. The germline V gene has CDR1 ENHRY and CDR2 SYGVKD. The CDR3 runs to 14 residues.